What follows describes a single TCR beta chain. As yet, its antigen is unknown. These data come from a study of T cell responses to AZD1222 COVID-19 vaccine. Findings of the study overall: Baseline seropositivity characterized only six AZD1222 recipients. Every sample of the repertoires postdated the peak T cell response. The CD4 TCRs associated with vaccination extended across spike and predominated at 160-218 and 743-854. After two AZD1222 doses, spike-specific TCR breadth and depth rose versus day 0.

This CDR3 has 15 amino acids. Looked up from germline, CDR1 is SGDLS and CDR2 is YYNGEE. V trimming: 4 bases; J trimming: 1 base; junction bases outside the gene matches: 6. Data came from immunoSEQ multiplex PCR; TCRdb stores just in-frame clones and leaves some out. The data show some 150,000 clones, 91% seen once. The starting material was peripheral blood, obtained on day 0 of AZD1222 vaccination. The V and J genes are TRBV9 and TRBJ2-3; 7 bases are shared with TRBD2. The sequence was obtained from an adult in good health. The DNA for the CDR3 is TGTGCCAGCAGCCTGGGGGGGGGTGGCACAGATACGCAGTATTTT. The encoded protein is CASSLGGGGTDTQYF.